The source of this TCR beta chain is a study of CD8+CD57+ T cells in acquired aplastic anemia. The TCR beta profiling, which covered VDJ combination and CDR3 sequence, was carried out using genomic DNA as the template. MiXCR, run by TCRdb on the reads, gives a single entry per CDR3 protein. The sample yields 200,000 or so distinct CDR3 sequences, about 64% seen once. In germline, CDR1 is SGHTA, CDR2 FQGNSA. The CDR3 has 13 residues. V trimming: 5 bases; J trimming: 7 bases; junction bases outside the gene matches: 6. The chain combines TRBV7-2 with TRBJ2-7, with 9 nucleotides matching TRBD2. This receptor was taken from a human donor with severe aplastic anemia or a healthy control (not recorded which). Sequencing used sorted CD4+, CD8+, or CD8+CD57+ T cells (not recorded which) from PBMCs. The chain's CDR3 is CASSRAGGLEQYF. In nucleotides, the CDR3 is TGTGCCAGCAGCAGAGCGGGAGGTCTTGAGCAGTACTTC.